The 7 T cell receptor beta chains reported below all come from one sample, sequenced in a study of blood T cells in healthy people across ages (dated by TCRdb to about 2015). Library method: 5' RACE. Sequencing used an Illumina HiSeq 2500. A second PCR of roughly 7 to 11 cycles was run with a J-beta primer mix and a sample-barcoded 5' primer. Through fastp at Q25 and MiXCR, TCRdb rebuilt clones from the public reads, retaining in-frame beta chains. Each CDR3 protein appears once, grouped with its most common genes and DNA. Across this sample there are a few hundred thousand distinct CDR3 sequences, with approximately 51% seen only once. Approximately 51% of the sample is taken by the ten largest. Sequencing used blood. These receptors were collected from a man between 60 and 75 years old in good health.

The genes are TRBV20-1 and TRBJ2-1; D uncertain. The length of the CDR3 is 14 residues. Per the germline V gene, CDR1 is DFQATT and CDR2 is SNEGSKA (reference sequence). Deletions cut 3 bases from V and 4 bases from J, with 13 bases between. This chain's CDR3 is CSARGSLNYNEQFF. CDR3 bases: TGCAGTGCTAGGGGTTCTCTAAATTACAATGAGCAGTTCTTC.

This chain connects TRBV7-2 to TRBJ2-3; the D gene is possibly TRBD1 (6 bases). Germline CDR1 SGHTA, CDR2 FQGNSA. V was clipped by 3 bases and J by 1 base, with 8 bases between them. The CDR3 has 14 amino acids. The CDR3 DNA follows: TGTGCCAGCAGCTTTAACAGGGGCACAGATACGCAGTATTTT. Protein sequence: CASSFNRGTDTQYF.

This chain links TRBV3-1 with TRBJ2-7; 8 bases map to TRBD1. Germline CDR1 and CDR2: LGHDT and YNNKEL (reference sequence). The CDR3 is made up of 15 amino acids. V dropped 5 bases and J dropped 0; count of bases not matched to a gene: 6. CDR3 sequence: CASSKTGVGSYEQYF. Written as DNA, the CDR3 is TGTGCCAGCAGCAAGACAGGGGTGGGCTCCTACGAGCAGTACTTC.

The chain combines TRBV7-3 with TRBJ2-5; a weak D match, TRBD1 (6 bases). Germline lookup yields CDR1 SGHTA and CDR2 FQGTGA. This CDR3 contains 15 residues. V lost 5 bases and J lost 2, with 15 bases in between. CDR3 in DNA: TGTGCCAGCAGCCCCCTTGGGGGCGGACAAGAGACCCAGTACTTC. Its protein product is CASSPLGGGQETQYF. Full variable domain (outside the CDR3, taken from reference TRBV7-3 and TRBJ2-5): GAGVSQTPSNKVTEKGKYVELRCDPISGHTALYWYRQSLGQGPEFLIYFQGTGAADDSGLPNDRFFAVRPEGSVSTLKIQRTERGDSAVYLCASSPLGGGQETQYFGPGTRLLVL.

The V call is TRBV29-1, the J call TRBJ2-1, with D possibly matching TRBD2 (6 bases). Trimming removed 3 bases from V and 7 bases from J, with 16 bases in between. There are 14 residues in the CDR3. Germline CDR1 is SQVTM and CDR2 is ANQGSEA. The CDR3, as DNA: TGCAGCGTTGAGGGCGGGCCTCTAGCGAATGAGCAGTTCTTC. Its protein is CSVEGGPLANEQFF.

In its sample, this clonotype was seen a few times. A clone one base away is much larger, so this may be a read error. V gene TRBV7-2 combines with J gene TRBJ2-5; 12 positions agree with TRBD2. CDR3 size: 15 residues. Per the germline V gene, CDR1 is SGHTA and CDR2 is FQGNSA. The junction had 10 bases not matched to a gene; V was cut back by 3 bases and J by 11 bases. The CDR3 bases are TGTGCCAGCAGCTTTTGGACTAGCGGGACACATGAGCAGTACTTC. It is translated as CASSFWTSGTHEQYF.

This chain uses TRBV7-8 with TRBJ2-7; TRBD2 matches at 9 bases. The CDR3 is 18 residues long. The germline V gene encodes CDR1 SGHVS and CDR2 FQNEAQ. The V segment lost 0 bases and the J segment 7 bases; nucleotides outside the gene matches: 16. The CDR3 DNA is TGTGCCAGCAGCTTAGCTGCGGCTAGCGGGACTGGAGGGGGTGAGCAGTACTTC. Amino acids: CASSLAAASGTGGGEQYF. Filled out from reference TRBV7-8 and TRBJ2-7, the complete variable domain reads GAGVSQSPRYKVAKRGQDVALRCDPISGHVSLFWYQQALGQGPEFLTYFQNEAQLDKSGLPSDRFFAERPEGSVSTLKIQRTQQEDSAVYLCASSLAAASGTGGGEQYFGPGTRLTVT.